This T cell receptor beta chain was observed in a study of patients and donors after allogeneic stem cell transplantation. MiXCR, run by TCRdb on the RT-PCR reads, gives a single entry per CDR3 protein. The data contain roughly 940,000 distinct CDR3 sequences, around 17% of them singletons. The V and J ends lost 5 bases and 10 bases respectively, with 14 bases between them. This CDR3 region has 12 residues. The table lists this clonotype with a few counts. Input material: blood, either unsorted or a sorted T cell fraction (not recorded which). V is TRBV12-3 or TRBV12-4 and J is TRBJ2-5, with D tentatively TRBD1 (5 bases). The source is a human donor who was either an allogeneic HSCT recipient or a stem cell or donor lymphocyte infusion donor (not recorded which). It is not recorded whose cells these are; they may come from a transplant donor. CDR3 residues: CASSPQVRIQYF. The CDR3 DNA reads TGTGCCAGCAGTCCACAGGTCCGCATCCAGTACTTC.